The 5 T cell receptor beta chains presented below share a single source sample, sequenced in a study of shared clonotypes between healthy human individuals. This table comes from immunoSEQ multiplex PCR, and its TCRdb copy is limited to in-frame clones, with some not included. The sample yields about 2.3 million clones, 92% seen once. The sequenced sample was naive CD4+ T cells from PBMCs. Subset denoted: CD45RA+ positively selected. These receptors all stem from a man aged 18 to 29 in good health. Some clones in this sample may be carry-over from other donors' samples.

This clone turned up a few times. The rearrangement joins TRBV25-1 to TRBJ1-3; no reliable D call. There are 14 residues in the CDR3. Germline V gives CDR1 MGHDK, CDR2 SYGVNS. V was pared by 0 bases and J by 1 base, with 4 bases between. CDR3 region: CASSEYPSGNTIYF. The CDR3 DNA follows: TGTGCCAGCAGTGAATATCCGTCTGGAAACACCATATATTTT.

The V gene is TRBV18, the J gene TRBJ2-1; 10 bases fit TRBD2. Per the germline V gene, CDR1 is KGHSH and CDR2 is LQKENI. V lost 3 bases and J lost 8; bases outside the gene matches: 13. The CDR3 is 17 amino acids. The CDR3 DNA follows: TGTGCCAGCTCACCCGACCTGAGGGCTAGCGGGAGAGATGAGCAGTTCTTC. Translated, it gives CASSPDLRASGRDEQFF.

V usage is TRBV5-1 and J usage is TRBJ2-5; 15 nucleotides agree with TRBD2. Germline trimming cut 6 bases from V and 4 bases from J; bases unmatched to any gene: 4. Per germline, CDR1 SGHRS and CDR2 YFSETQ. The length of the CDR3 is 15 residues. CDR3 sequence (DNA): TGCGCCAGCACCCCGGGACTAGCGGGAGGAGAGACCCAGTACTTC. This translates into CASTPGLAGGETQYF.

The chain employs TRBV7-3 and TRBJ2-5; 12 bases are a match to TRBD1. Trimming at V came to 5 bases and at J to 5 bases, leaving 6 bases not matched to a gene. This CDR3 region has 15 residues. CDR1 is SGHTA and CDR2 is FQGTGA in the germline V gene. CDR3 in amino acids: CASSVGTGGWETQYF. CDR3 nucleotides: TGTGCCAGCAGCGTGGGGACAGGGGGCTGGGAGACCCAGTACTTC.

The rearrangement joins TRBV18 to TRBJ2-7; D is perhaps TRBD1 (6 bases). Germline lookup yields CDR1 KGHSH and CDR2 LQKENI. V was clipped by 3 bases and J by 3 bases, with 15 bases between them. CDR3 size: 15 residues. CDR3 region: CASSPTETGRYEQYF. The CDR3 DNA reads as TGTGCCAGCTCACCTACGGAAACAGGGCGCTACGAGCAGTACTTC.